These T cell receptor beta chains were read from a single sample in a study of T cells expressing NK-cell markers. TCRdb reprocessed the 5' RACE reads, with one entry per CDR3 protein and no DNA. The sample table includes roughly 430,000 distinct CDR3 sequences. Sequencing used blood T cells: a sorted CD56 or NKG2C T cell subset, CD4+ or CD8+ T cells, or bulk PBMC T cells (not recorded which). The receptor set was obtained from a woman between 18 and 69 years old in good health. Both conserved end residues are part of each CDR3.

J gene | V gene | CDR3 protein
TRBJ2-3 | TRBV5-1 | CASSLGAGGSTDTQYF
TRBJ1-3 | TRBV18 | CASSPQGRENTIYF
TRBJ1-5 | TRBV27 | CASSLGGKNQPQHF
TRBJ2-1 | TRBV24-1 | CATSDPGGHNEQFF
TRBJ2-7 | TRBV3-1 | CASSQDPAAGLYEQYF
TRBJ2-1 | TRBV7-3 | CASSLGPVDYNEQFF
TRBJ2-1 | TRBV28 | CASSSPPGNEQFF
TRBJ1-2 | TRBV20-1 | CSATGQGLSYTF
TRBJ2-1 | TRBV4-1 | CASSQDELREPDEQFF
TRBJ1-3 | TRBV6-1 | CASTGTGSGNTIYF
TRBJ2-1 | TRBV27 | CASKPAGVRDEQFF
TRBJ2-1 | TRBV24-1 | CATSDSWPRDNEQFF
TRBJ2-2 | TRBV6-1 | CASIKRASANTGELFF
TRBJ2-3 | TRBV29-1 | CSVEGLAGDTDTQYF
TRBJ2-5 | TRBV6-1 | CASSEDGGFQETQYF
TRBJ1-5 | TRBV10-3 | CAISDPRNSNQPQHF
TRBJ2-1 | TRBV7-2 | CASSPPGLAGENEQFF
TRBJ2-1 | TRBV20-1 | CSADDTSDEQFF
TRBJ2-1 | TRBV4-2 | CASSQEGAGGGQGEQFF
TRBJ2-1 | TRBV20-1 | CSARPGLAGDEQFF
TRBJ2-1 | TRBV19 | CASSIGLAGPNEQFF
TRBJ2-5 | TRBV5-1 | CASSLEGPQETQYF
TRBJ1-6 | TRBV5-6 | CASSSGQGNEYSPLHF
TRBJ1-4 | TRBV7-9 | CASSSPGQFNEKLFF
TRBJ2-1 | TRBV7-3 | CASSPGGGDEQFF